A single sample gave rise to the 7 T cell receptor beta chains below, sequenced in a study of shared clonotypes between healthy human individuals. TCRdb's table, derived via immunoSEQ multiplex PCR, lists solely in-frame clones and lacks some. This sample has around 1 million clones, with less than 85% found just once. Sequencing was done on a sample of memory CD4+ T cells sorted from blood. Subset described: CD45RA-negative fraction. The receptors derive from a man aged 18 to 29 in good health.

The chain combines TRBV2 with TRBJ2-5, with D possibly TRBD2 on 5 matching bases. The length of the CDR3 is 15 residues. The V and J ends lost 4 bases and 5 bases respectively, with 17 bases between them. Germline V lookup: CDR1 SNHLY, CDR2 FYNNEI. The CDR3 reads CASSVKRLEAETQYF. The CDR3 nucleotides read TGTGCCAGCAGTGTGAAGCGGTTGGAAGCGGAGACCCAGTACTTC. The full variable domain, rest sourced from reference TRBV2 and TRBJ2-5, is EPEVTQTPSHQVTQMGQEVILRCVPISNHLYFYWYRQILGQKVEFLVSFYNNEISEKSEIFDDQFSVERPDGSNFTLKIRSTKLEDSAMYFCASSVKRLEAETQYFGPGTRLLVL.

This rearrangement joins TRBV27 to TRBJ2-7, with TRBD1 identical over 10 bases. Germline V gives CDR1 MNHEY, CDR2 SMNVEV (reference sequence). The V and J ends lost 3 bases and 2 bases, in that order; junction bases with no gene match: 4. The CDR3 is 15 amino acids. CDR3 in amino acids: CASSFPGQGAYEQYF. DNA of the CDR3: TGTGCCAGCAGTTTCCCCGGACAGGGGGCCTACGAGCAGTACTTC.

The gene calls are TRBV5-4 and TRBJ2-7; 7 bases fit TRBD1. This CDR3 spans 14 amino acids. Germline trimming cut 0 bases from V and 4 bases from J; bases unmatched to any gene: 4. Germline-derived CDR1 and CDR2 are SGHNT and YYREEE (reference sequence). The chain's CDR3 is CASSLEGAVYEQYF. The CDR3 DNA is TGTGCCAGCAGCTTGGAGGGGGCGGTTTACGAGCAGTACTTC.

This chain connects TRBV5-6 to TRBJ2-6; possible D gene TRBD1, 5 bases. This CDR3 has 16 residues. V shed 1 base and J shed 2 bases, with 10 bases lying between them. Germline V gives CDR1 SGHDT, CDR2 YYEEEE. Here the CDR3 reads CASSLLETAGANVLTF. In nucleotides, the CDR3 is TGTGCCAGCAGCTTGCTAGAGACAGCTGGGGCCAACGTCCTGACTTTC.

V gene TRBV12-5 combines with J gene TRBJ2-1; 9 nucleotides match TRBD2. CDR3 size: 15 residues. The V segment lost 7 bases and the J segment 4 bases; nucleotides outside the gene matches: 8. The V gene's germline CDR1 is LGHNT and CDR2 FRNRAP. The CDR3, as DNA: TGTGCTAGTGCCTTGAGAGGACTAGCGTACAATGAGCAGTTCTTC. It specifies CASALRGLAYNEQFF.

V and J are TRBV19 and TRBJ1-5; tentative D call: TRBD1 (6 bases). Germline assignment: CDR1 LNHDA and CDR2 SQIVND (reference sequence). Between the trimmed V and J ends, which lost 6 bases and 0 bases, there was a span of 12 bases. This CDR3 has 15 amino acids. DNA of the CDR3: TGTGCCAGTAGGCCGTGGGACATTAGCAATCAGCCCCAGCATTTT. It translates to CASRPWDISNQPQHF.

The rearrangement joins TRBV9 to TRBJ2-1; the D is unclear. The V end was cut by 0 bases, the J end by 1 base, with 14 bases between. This CDR3 contains 17 residues. Per germline, CDR1 SGDLS and CDR2 YYNGEE. The chain's CDR3 is CASSVGPAGASYNEQFF. DNA of the CDR3: TGTGCCAGCAGCGTAGGCCCGGCCGGAGCGTCCTACAATGAGCAGTTCTTC.